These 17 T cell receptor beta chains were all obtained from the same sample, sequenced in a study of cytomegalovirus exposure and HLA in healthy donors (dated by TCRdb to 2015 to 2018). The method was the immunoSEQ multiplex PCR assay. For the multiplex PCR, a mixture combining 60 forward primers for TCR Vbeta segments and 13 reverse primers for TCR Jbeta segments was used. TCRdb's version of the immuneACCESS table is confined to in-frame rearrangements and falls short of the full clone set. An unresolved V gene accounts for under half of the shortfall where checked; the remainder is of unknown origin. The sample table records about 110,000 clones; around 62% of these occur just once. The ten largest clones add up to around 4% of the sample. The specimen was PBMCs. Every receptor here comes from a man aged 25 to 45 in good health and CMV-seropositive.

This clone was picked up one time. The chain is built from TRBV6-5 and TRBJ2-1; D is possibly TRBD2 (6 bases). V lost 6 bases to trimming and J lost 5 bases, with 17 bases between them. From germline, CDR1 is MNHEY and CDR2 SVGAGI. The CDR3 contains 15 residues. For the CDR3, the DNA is TGTGCCAGCAGCCCCTGGAGCGGGTACAACAATGAGCAGTTCTTC. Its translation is CASSPWSGYNNEQFF.

The CDR3 DNA reads as TGCGCCAGCAGCCAAGGTCCCGGAGATAAGAACACTGAAGCTTTCTTT. Its protein product is CASSQGPGDKNTEAFF. The chain joins TRBV4-1 to TRBJ1-1, with D uncertain. Germline-derived CDR1 and CDR2 are MGHRA and YSYEKL. There are 16 residues in the CDR3. Deletions cut 1 base from V and 1 base from J, with 13 bases between.

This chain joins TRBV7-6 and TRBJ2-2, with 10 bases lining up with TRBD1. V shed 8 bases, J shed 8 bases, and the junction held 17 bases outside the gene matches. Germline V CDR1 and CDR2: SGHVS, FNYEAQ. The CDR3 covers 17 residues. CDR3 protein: CASSRSWDRGLRGELFF. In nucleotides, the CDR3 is TGTGCCAGCTCGAGGTCGTGGGACAGGGGCTTGAGGGGGGAGCTGTTTTTT. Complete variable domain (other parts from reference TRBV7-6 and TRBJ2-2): GAGVSQSPRYKVTKRGQDVALRCDPISGHVSLYWYRQALGQGPEFLTYFNYEAQQDKSGLPNDRFSAERPEGSISTLTIQRTEQRDSAMYRCASSRSWDRGLRGELFFGEGSRLTVL.

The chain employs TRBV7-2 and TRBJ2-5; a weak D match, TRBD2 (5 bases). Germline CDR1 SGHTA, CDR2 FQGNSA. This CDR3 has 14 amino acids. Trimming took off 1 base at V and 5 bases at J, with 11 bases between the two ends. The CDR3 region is CASSLVAGGETQYF. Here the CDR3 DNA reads TGTGCCAGCAGCTTAGTGGCCGGCGGGGAGACCCAGTACTTC.

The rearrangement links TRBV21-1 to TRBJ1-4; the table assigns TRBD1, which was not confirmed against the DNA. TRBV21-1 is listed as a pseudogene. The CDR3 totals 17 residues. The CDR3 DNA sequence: TGTGCCAGCAGCAAAGGAATTAAAGGCAGGGGGCTCGAAAAACTGTTTTTT. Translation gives CASSKGIKGRGLEKLFF.

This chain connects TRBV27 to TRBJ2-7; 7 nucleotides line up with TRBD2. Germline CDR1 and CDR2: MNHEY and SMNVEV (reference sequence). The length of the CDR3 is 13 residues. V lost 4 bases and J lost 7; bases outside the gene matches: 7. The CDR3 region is CASSWGGSGEQYF. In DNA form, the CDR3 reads TGTGCCAGCAGTTGGGGAGGGTCGGGAGAGCAGTACTTC.

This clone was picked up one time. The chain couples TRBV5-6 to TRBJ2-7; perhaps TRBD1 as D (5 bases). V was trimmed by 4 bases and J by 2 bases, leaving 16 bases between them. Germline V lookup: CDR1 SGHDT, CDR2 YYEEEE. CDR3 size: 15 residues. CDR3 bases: TGTGCCAGCAGCCCCGGACCAGGGATCACCTACGAGCAGTACTTC. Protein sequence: CASSPGPGITYEQYF. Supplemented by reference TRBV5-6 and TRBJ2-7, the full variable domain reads DAGVTQSPTHLIKTRGQQVTLRCSPKSGHDTVSWYQQALGQGPQFIFQYYEEEERQRGNFPDRFSGHQFPNYSSELNVNALLLGDSALYLCASSPGPGITYEQYFGPGTRLTVT.

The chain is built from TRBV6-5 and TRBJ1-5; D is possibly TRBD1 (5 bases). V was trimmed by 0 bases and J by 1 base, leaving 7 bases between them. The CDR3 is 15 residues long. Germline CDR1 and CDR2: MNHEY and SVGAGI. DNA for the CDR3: TGTGCCAGCAGTTACTCCAGGGTAAGCAATCAGCCCCAGCATTTT. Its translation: CASSYSRVSNQPQHF.

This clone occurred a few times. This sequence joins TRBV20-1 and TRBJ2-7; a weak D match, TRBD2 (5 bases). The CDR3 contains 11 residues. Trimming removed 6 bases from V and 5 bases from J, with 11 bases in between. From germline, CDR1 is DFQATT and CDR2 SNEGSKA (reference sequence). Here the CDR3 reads CSAKRGDEQYF. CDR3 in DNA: TGCAGTGCCAAACGGGGAGACGAGCAGTACTTC.

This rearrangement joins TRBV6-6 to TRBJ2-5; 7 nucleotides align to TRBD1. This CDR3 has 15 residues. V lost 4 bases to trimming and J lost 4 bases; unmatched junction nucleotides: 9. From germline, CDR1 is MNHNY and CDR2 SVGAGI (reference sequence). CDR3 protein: CASSSLQGMGETQYF. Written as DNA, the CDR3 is TGTGCCAGCAGTTCACTACAGGGGATGGGAGAGACCCAGTACTTC.

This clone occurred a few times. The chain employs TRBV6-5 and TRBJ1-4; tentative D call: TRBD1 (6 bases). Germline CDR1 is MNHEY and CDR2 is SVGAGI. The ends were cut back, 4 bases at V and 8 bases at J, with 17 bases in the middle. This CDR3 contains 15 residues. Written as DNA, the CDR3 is TGTGCCAGCAGTTCGAAATACAGGGTAGACGAAAAACTGTTTTTT. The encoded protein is CASSSKYRVDEKLFF.

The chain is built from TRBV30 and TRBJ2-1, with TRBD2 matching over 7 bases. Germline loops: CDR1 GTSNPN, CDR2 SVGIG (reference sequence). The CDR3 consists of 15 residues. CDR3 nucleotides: TGTGCTCTGAGTTGGGGGGGTCGCTCCTACAATGAGCAGTTCTTC. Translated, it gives CALSWGGRSYNEQFF.

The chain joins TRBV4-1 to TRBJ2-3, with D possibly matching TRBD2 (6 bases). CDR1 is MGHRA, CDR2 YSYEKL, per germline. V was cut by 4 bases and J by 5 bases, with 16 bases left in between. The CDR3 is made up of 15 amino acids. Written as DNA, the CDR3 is TGCGCCAGCAGCCTCCTACATGACGGGAGAGATACGCAGTATTTT. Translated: CASSLLHDGRDTQYF.

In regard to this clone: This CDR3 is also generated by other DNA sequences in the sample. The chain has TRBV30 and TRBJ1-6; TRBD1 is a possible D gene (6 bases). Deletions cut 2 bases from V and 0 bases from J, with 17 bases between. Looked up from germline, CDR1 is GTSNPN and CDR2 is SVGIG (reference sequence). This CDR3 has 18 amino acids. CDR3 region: CAWSRGTSGSSYNSPLHF. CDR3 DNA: TGTGCCTGGAGTAGGGGGACCTCGGGCAGCTCCTATAATTCACCCCTCCACTTT.

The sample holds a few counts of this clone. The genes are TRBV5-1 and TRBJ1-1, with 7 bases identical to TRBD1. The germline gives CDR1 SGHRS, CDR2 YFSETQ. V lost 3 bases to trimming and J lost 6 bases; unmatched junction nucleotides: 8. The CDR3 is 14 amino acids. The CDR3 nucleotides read TGCGCCAGCAGCTCCCAAGGGGGCACAGCTGAAGCTTTCTTT. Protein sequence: CASSSQGGTAEAFF. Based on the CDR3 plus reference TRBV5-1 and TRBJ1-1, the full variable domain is KAGVTQTPRYLIKTRGQQVTLSCSPISGHRSVSWYQQTPGQGLQFLFEYFSETQRNKGNFPGRFSGRQFSNSRSEMNVSTLELGDSALYLCASSSQGGTAEAFFGQGTRLTVV.

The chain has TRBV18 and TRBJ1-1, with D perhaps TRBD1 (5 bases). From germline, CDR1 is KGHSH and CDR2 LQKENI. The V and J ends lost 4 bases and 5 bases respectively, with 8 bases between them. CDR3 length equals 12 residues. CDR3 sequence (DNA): TGTGCCAGCTCACTACGACAGACTGAAGCTTTCTTT. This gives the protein CASSLRQTEAFF.

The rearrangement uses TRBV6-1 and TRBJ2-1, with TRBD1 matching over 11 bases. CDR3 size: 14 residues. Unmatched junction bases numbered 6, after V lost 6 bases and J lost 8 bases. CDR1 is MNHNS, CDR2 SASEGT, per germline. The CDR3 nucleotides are TGTGCCAGCAGCGGGACAGGGGGTTGGGATGAGCAGTTCTTC. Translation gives CASSGTGGWDEQFF.